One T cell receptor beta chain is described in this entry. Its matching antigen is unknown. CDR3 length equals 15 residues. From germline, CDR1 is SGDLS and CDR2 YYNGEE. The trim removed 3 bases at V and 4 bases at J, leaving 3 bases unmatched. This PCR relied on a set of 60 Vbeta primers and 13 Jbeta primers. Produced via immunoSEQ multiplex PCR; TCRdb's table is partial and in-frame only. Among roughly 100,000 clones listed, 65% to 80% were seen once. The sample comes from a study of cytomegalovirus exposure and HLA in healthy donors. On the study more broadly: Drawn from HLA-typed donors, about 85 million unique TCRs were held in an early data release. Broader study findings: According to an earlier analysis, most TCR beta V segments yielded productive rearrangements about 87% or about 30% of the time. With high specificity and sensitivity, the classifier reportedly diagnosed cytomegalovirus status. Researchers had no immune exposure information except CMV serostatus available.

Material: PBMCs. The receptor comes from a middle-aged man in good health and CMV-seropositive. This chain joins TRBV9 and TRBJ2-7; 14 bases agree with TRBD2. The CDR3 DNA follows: TGTGCCAGCAGCGACGGGACTAGCGGGAGTTACGAGCAGTACTTC. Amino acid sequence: CASSDGTSGSYEQYF.